A selection of T cell receptor beta chains follows, all from one sample in a study of glioma-infiltrating T cells. In TCRdb, the multiplex PCR reads were re-called with MiXCR into one record per CDR3 protein. The table includes over 100,000 distinct CDR3 sequences, approximately 26% detected once. Source material: glioma tissue, nonneoplastic brain tissue, or PBMCs (not recorded which). All receptors come from a human donor with low-grade glioma or glioblastoma, undergoing nonglioma brain surgery, or in good health (not recorded which). Both conserved end residues are part of each CDR3. A D gene is named only where the DNA matches it firmly. Only some rows state a clone size, as once, few, many or a class for expanded clones.

j_gene: TRBJ2-3
d_gene: NA
v_gene: TRBV6-1
abundance: many
CDR3nt: TGTGCCAGCAGTCTTACCGGGACTTACACAGATACGCAGTATTTT
CDR3aa: CASSLTGTYTDTQYF

j_gene: TRBJ1-1
d_gene: NA
v_gene: TRBV7-2
abundance: many
CDR3nt: TGTGCCAGCAGCTTAACGGGAATCACTGAAGCTTTCTTT
CDR3aa: CASSLTGITEAFF

j_gene: TRBJ2-1
d_gene: TRBD2
v_gene: TRBV5-4
abundance: many
CDR3nt: TGTGCCAGCATCAGGACTAGCGGGAGGGTATCCTACAATGAGCAGTTCTTC
CDR3aa: CASIRTSGRVSYNEQFF

j_gene: TRBJ2-7
d_gene: TRBD1
v_gene: TRBV28
abundance: many
CDR3nt: TGTGCCAGCAGACGACAGGGGGCCTCCTACGAGCAGTACTTC
CDR3aa: CASRRQGASYEQYF

j_gene: TRBJ2-1
d_gene: TRBD2
v_gene: TRBV27
abundance: many
CDR3nt: TGTGCCAGCGATAGCGGGAGTAATGAGCAGTTCTTC
CDR3aa: CASDSGSNEQFF

j_gene: TRBJ1-5
d_gene: NA
v_gene: TRBV5-6
abundance: few
CDR3nt: TGTGCCAGCAGCTTGGCTAAGGACACCTATAGCAATCAGCCCCAGCATTTT
CDR3aa: CASSLAKDTYSNQPQHF

j_gene: TRBJ2-1
d_gene: TRBD1
v_gene: TRBV20-1
abundance: many
CDR3nt: TGCAGTGCTAGAGATGGCAGGGGGAATGAGCAGTTCTTC
CDR3aa: CSARDGRGNEQFF

j_gene: TRBJ2-1
d_gene: NA
v_gene: TRBV5-1
abundance: NA
CDR3nt: TGCGCCAGCAGCCTTACAGGGCAGGCCTACAATGAGCAGTTCTTC
CDR3aa: CASSLTGQAYNEQFF

j_gene: TRBJ2-1
d_gene: TRBD2
v_gene: TRBV20-1
abundance: many
CDR3nt: TGCAGTGCTAGAGATAGCGCGGGGGGTCCCTACAATGAGCAGTTCTTC
CDR3aa: CSARDSAGGPYNEQFF

j_gene: TRBJ2-1
d_gene: TRBD1
v_gene: TRBV19
abundance: NA
CDR3nt: TGTGCCAGTAGTCGACAGGGGGCTCACAATGAGCAGTTCTTC
CDR3aa: CASSRQGAHNEQFF

j_gene: TRBJ2-3
d_gene: NA
v_gene: TRBV7-3
abundance: NA
CDR3nt: TGTGCCAGCAGCTGGCTTGGGGGCACAGATACGCAGTATTTT
CDR3aa: CASSWLGGTDTQYF

j_gene: TRBJ2-5
d_gene: TRBD2
v_gene: TRBV3-1
abundance: NA
CDR3nt: TGTGCCAGCAGCCAAGGGAGCGGGAAGGTGAAGACCAAGTACTTC
CDR3aa: CASSQGSGKVKTKYF

j_gene: TRBJ2-7
d_gene: TRBD1
v_gene: TRBV25-1
abundance: many
CDR3nt: TGTGCCAGCAGTGAATTTAGGGACAGGAGCGAGCAGTACTTC
CDR3aa: CASSEFRDRSEQYF

j_gene: TRBJ1-6
d_gene: NA
v_gene: TRBV6-1
abundance: many
CDR3nt: TGTGCCAGCAGTTACGGGGGGCGAAGATCACCCCTCCACTTT
CDR3aa: CASSYGGRRSPLHF

j_gene: TRBJ2-7
d_gene: NA
v_gene: TRBV6-2/TRBV6-3
abundance: many
CDR3nt: TGTGCCAGCAGTTACCCGACTAGGGATCCATACGGGCAGTACTTC
CDR3aa: CASSYPTRDPYGQYF

j_gene: TRBJ2-7
d_gene: NA
v_gene: TRBV7-9
abundance: NA
CDR3nt: TGTGCCAGCAGGTCCCCAGGGACGGGCGAGCAGTACTTC
CDR3aa: CASRSPGTGEQYF

j_gene: TRBJ1-1
d_gene: NA
v_gene: TRBV20-1
abundance: many
CDR3nt: TGCAGTGCTAGAGATCAAAGGGTGGGTGGGAACACTGAAGCTTTCTTT
CDR3aa: CSARDQRVGGNTEAFF

j_gene: TRBJ1-4
d_gene: NA
v_gene: TRBV6-1
abundance: many
CDR3nt: TGTGCCAGCAGTAGAGCGGGGGTTAATGAAAAACTGTTTTTT
CDR3aa: CASSRAGVNEKLFF

j_gene: TRBJ1-1
d_gene: NA
v_gene: TRBV30
abundance: NA
CDR3nt: TGTGCCTGGAAGTTAGAAGGTGGACTGCCGAACACTGAAGCTTTCTTT
CDR3aa: CAWKLEGGLPNTEAFF

j_gene: TRBJ1-5
d_gene: TRBD1
v_gene: TRBV5-6
abundance: NA
CDR3nt: TGTGCCAGCAGCTTAGGACAGGGGAGAATGTTTGGGAGCAATCAGCCCCAGCATTTT
CDR3aa: CASSLGQGRMFGSNQPQHF

j_gene: TRBJ2-5
d_gene: NA
v_gene: TRBV29-1
abundance: few
CDR3nt: TGCAGCGTTGAACCCGGGGGACAAGAGACCCAGTACTTC
CDR3aa: CSVEPGGQETQYF

j_gene: TRBJ2-7
d_gene: NA
v_gene: TRBV7-9
abundance: many
CDR3nt: TGTGCCAGCAGTTCCGACAGCTCCTACGAGCAGTACTTC
CDR3aa: CASSSDSSYEQYF

j_gene: TRBJ2-5
d_gene: NA
v_gene: TRBV29-1
abundance: NA
CDR3nt: TGCAGCGGGAGCATAGCGGTACAAGAGACCCAGTACTTC
CDR3aa: CSGSIAVQETQYF

j_gene: TRBJ1-6
d_gene: NA
v_gene: TRBV3-1
abundance: many
CDR3nt: TGTGCCAGCAGCCAAATTCCTGATTCACCCCTCCACTTT
CDR3aa: CASSQIPDSPLHF

j_gene: TRBJ1-5
d_gene: NA
v_gene: TRBV6-2/TRBV6-3
abundance: many
CDR3nt: TGTGCCAGCAGCATACAGGGCCATCCGTACCCCCAGCATTTT
CDR3aa: CASSIQGHPYPQHF

j_gene: TRBJ2-3
d_gene: NA
v_gene: TRBV2
abundance: many
CDR3nt: TGTGCCAGCAGGAGGACAGCTAGCACAGATACGCAGTATTTT
CDR3aa: CASRRTASTDTQYF

j_gene: TRBJ1-5
d_gene: NA
v_gene: TRBV11-3
abundance: many
CDR3nt: TGTGCCAGCAGCATAAGAGGGGGGGGGAGCAATCAGCCCCAGCATTTT
CDR3aa: CASSIRGGGSNQPQHF

j_gene: TRBJ2-3
d_gene: NA
v_gene: TRBV15
abundance: many
CDR3nt: TGTGCCACCAGCAGGCGGGGGACAGCAGATACGCAGTATTTT
CDR3aa: CATSRRGTADTQYF

j_gene: TRBJ1-5
d_gene: NA
v_gene: TRBV28
abundance: NA
CDR3nt: TGTGCCAGCAGCGTGACGGGGGTAGACCATCCCCAGCATTTT
CDR3aa: CASSVTGVDHPQHF

j_gene: TRBJ2-1
d_gene: NA
v_gene: TRBV7-2
abundance: NA
CDR3nt: TGTGCCAGCAGCGGCACAGATACGCAGTTCTTC
CDR3aa: CASSGTDTQFF

j_gene: TRBJ1-1
d_gene: TRBD1
v_gene: TRBV4-1
abundance: many
CDR3nt: TGCGCCAGCAGCCAAGATCGGATTTCGACAGGGGACACTGAAGCTTTCTTT
CDR3aa: CASSQDRISTGDTEAFF

j_gene: TRBJ1-5
d_gene: TRBD1
v_gene: TRBV12-5
abundance: few
CDR3nt: TGTGCTAGTGGTTCCTTAGCAGGGGGAAGCGGGGGAAATCAGCCCCAGCATTTT
CDR3aa: CASGSLAGGSGGNQPQHF

j_gene: TRBJ1-5
d_gene: NA
v_gene: TRBV5-4
abundance: many
CDR3nt: TGTGCCAGCAGCTTGGGGGGAGGTCGGGGCAATCAGCCCCAGCATTTT
CDR3aa: CASSLGGGRGNQPQHF

j_gene: TRBJ2-2
d_gene: NA
v_gene: TRBV6-1
abundance: many
CDR3nt: TGTGCCAGCAGTAGCGGAATTACGAACACCGGGGAGCTGTTTTTT
CDR3aa: CASSSGITNTGELFF

j_gene: TRBJ2-7
d_gene: TRBD1
v_gene: TRBV18
abundance: NA
CDR3nt: TGTGCCAGCCCACAGGGGCAGGTCTACGAGCAGTACTTC
CDR3aa: CASPQGQVYEQYF

j_gene: TRBJ1-1
d_gene: NA
v_gene: TRBV2
abundance: many
CDR3nt: TGTGCCAGCAGTGAAGGGATACGGGTAGTCACTGAAGCTTTCTTT
CDR3aa: CASSEGIRVVTEAFF

j_gene: TRBJ2-5
d_gene: TRBD2
v_gene: TRBV27
abundance: few
CDR3nt: TGTGCCAGCAGCCCCGGACTAGCAAGTCAAGAGACCCAGTACTTC
CDR3aa: CASSPGLASQETQYF

j_gene: TRBJ1-3
d_gene: NA
v_gene: TRBV6-1
abundance: many
CDR3nt: TGTGCGACGTGCGTCTCCCAGTCTTCAGGAAACACCATATATTTT
CDR3aa: CATCVSQSSGNTIYF

j_gene: TRBJ2-1
d_gene: TRBD2
v_gene: TRBV3-1
abundance: many
CDR3nt: TGTGCCAGCAGCCCACGTCCCCAGGGACTAGCCGGTTCCTACAATGAGCAGTTCTTC
CDR3aa: CASSPRPQGLAGSYNEQFF

j_gene: TRBJ1-2
d_gene: NA
v_gene: TRBV6-2/TRBV6-3
abundance: many
CDR3nt: TGTGCCAGCAGCCCCGACGGGCCCCATGGCTACACCTTC
CDR3aa: CASSPDGPHGYTF

j_gene: TRBJ2-5
d_gene: TRBD2
v_gene: TRBV20-1
abundance: once
CDR3nt: TGCAGTGCTAGAGATCGTACTAGCGGGATCGAGACCCAGTACTTC
CDR3aa: CSARDRTSGIETQYF

j_gene: TRBJ1-5
d_gene: NA
v_gene: TRBV6-2/TRBV6-3
abundance: many
CDR3nt: TGTGCCAGCAGTCGGCCGGGATGGGATCAGCCCCAGCATTTT
CDR3aa: CASSRPGWDQPQHF

j_gene: TRBJ2-7
d_gene: TRBD2
v_gene: TRBV27
abundance: many
CDR3nt: TGTGCCAGCAGAGACTATAGCGGGAGCACCTACGAGCAGTACTTC
CDR3aa: CASRDYSGSTYEQYF

j_gene: TRBJ2-7
d_gene: NA
v_gene: TRBV9
abundance: many
CDR3nt: TGTGCCAGCAGCGTAGGAATCCAGCCCTACGAGCAGTACTTC
CDR3aa: CASSVGIQPYEQYF

j_gene: TRBJ1-1
d_gene: NA
v_gene: TRBV12-3/TRBV12-4
abundance: many
CDR3nt: TGTGCCAGCAGCCCGGGATCATACACTGAAGCTTTCTTT
CDR3aa: CASSPGSYTEAFF

j_gene: TRBJ1-2
d_gene: NA
v_gene: TRBV29-1
abundance: many
CDR3nt: TGCAGCGTTGGGGATTCCTATGGCTACACCTTC
CDR3aa: CSVGDSYGYTF

j_gene: TRBJ2-1
d_gene: TRBD2
v_gene: TRBV18
abundance: many
CDR3nt: TGTGCCAGCTCACCCCCCGGGCTAGCGGGCCCCTACAATGAGCAGTTCTTC
CDR3aa: CASSPPGLAGPYNEQFF

j_gene: TRBJ1-1
d_gene: NA
v_gene: TRBV3-1
abundance: many
CDR3nt: TGTGCCAGCAGCCAAGATTATTCAGTGAACACTGAAGCTTTCTTT
CDR3aa: CASSQDYSVNTEAFF

j_gene: TRBJ2-5
d_gene: NA
v_gene: TRBV27
abundance: many
CDR3nt: TGTGCCAGCAGTTTCTCCAGGGCGGCAGAGACCCAGTACTTC
CDR3aa: CASSFSRAAETQYF

j_gene: TRBJ2-1
d_gene: TRBD1
v_gene: TRBV6-5
abundance: once
CDR3nt: TGTGCCAGCAGCCCTCGGACAGGGCCCCTCTATGAGCAGTTCTTC
CDR3aa: CASSPRTGPLYEQFF

j_gene: TRBJ1-2
d_gene: NA
v_gene: TRBV4-3
abundance: many
CDR3nt: TGCGCCAGCAGCCAAGGGGACGGAGCTAACTATGGCTACACCTTC
CDR3aa: CASSQGDGANYGYTF

j_gene: TRBJ1-2
d_gene: NA
v_gene: TRBV5-5
abundance: NA
CDR3nt: TGTGCCAGCAGCTTAGGACACTCGAGCTATGGCTACACCTTC
CDR3aa: CASSLGHSSYGYTF

j_gene: TRBJ1-5
d_gene: NA
v_gene: TRBV2
abundance: many
CDR3nt: TGTGCCAGCAGAGGCCAGAATCAGCCCCAGCATTTT
CDR3aa: CASRGQNQPQHF

j_gene: TRBJ1-1
d_gene: TRBD1
v_gene: TRBV28
abundance: many
CDR3nt: TGTGCCAGCAGCGTGACAGGGGCCAACACTGAAGCTTTCTTT
CDR3aa: CASSVTGANTEAFF

j_gene: TRBJ2-1
d_gene: NA
v_gene: TRBV6-1
abundance: many
CDR3nt: TGTGCCAGCCTCGCGCCCTACAATGAGCAGTTCTTC
CDR3aa: CASLAPYNEQFF

j_gene: TRBJ2-1
d_gene: NA
v_gene: TRBV7-2
abundance: many
CDR3nt: TGTGCCAGCATCCCCAGGGTTTACTCCTACAATGAGCAGTTCTTC
CDR3aa: CASIPRVYSYNEQFF

j_gene: TRBJ1-5
d_gene: NA
v_gene: TRBV2
abundance: many
CDR3nt: TGTGCCAGCAGGGAAGGCAGGCGCAATCAGCCCCAGCATTTT
CDR3aa: CASREGRRNQPQHF

j_gene: TRBJ2-3
d_gene: NA
v_gene: TRBV5-4
abundance: NA
CDR3nt: TGTGCCAGCACCACCCCCGGGGTCGACACAGATACGCAGTATTTT
CDR3aa: CASTTPGVDTDTQYF

j_gene: TRBJ1-6
d_gene: NA
v_gene: TRBV7-9
abundance: many
CDR3nt: TGTGCCAGCGACAGCATTGCGAATTCACCCCTCCACTTT
CDR3aa: CASDSIANSPLHF

j_gene: TRBJ1-5
d_gene: TRBD1
v_gene: TRBV20-1
abundance: many
CDR3nt: TGCAGTGCTAACTATCAAGAGGACAGGACCACGAGGTTCAATCGGCCCCAGCATTTT
CDR3aa: CSANYQEDRTTRFNRPQHF